These T cell receptor beta chains were read from a single sample in a study of blood T cell repertoires in COVID-19. Clones were sequenced by immunoSEQ multiplex PCR, and TCRdb holds only the in-frame ones, with some missing. The sample lists 150,000 to 200,000 clones, roughly four fifths seen once, with roughly 13% in the top ten. The sequenced material came from peripheral blood. All receptors derive from a man in his sixties or seventies who had recovered from COVID-19. Both conserved end residues are part of each CDR3. D genes are given only for firm matches. A clone size is listed for some rows: how often the clone was seen (once, few, many), or a class if it is expanded.

V gene: TRBV2; clone size: NA; J gene: TRBJ2-2; D gene: TRBD2; CDR3 DNA: TGTGCCAGCAGGGCGGGACTAGCGGTGAACACCGGGGAGCTGTTTTTT; CDR3 protein: CASRAGLAVNTGELFF
V gene: TRBV7-9; clone size: NA; J gene: TRBJ1-6; D gene: NA; CDR3 DNA: TGTGCCAGCAGCTCGCAGCCGGAGGGTTTATCACCCCTCCACTTT; CDR3 protein: CASSSQPEGLSPLHF
V gene: TRBV29-1; clone size: once; J gene: TRBJ2-1; D gene: TRBD2; CDR3 DNA: TGCAGCGTAGATGGGACTAGCGGGAGCAGCCTCAATGAGCAGTTCTTC; CDR3 protein: CSVDGTSGSSLNEQFF
V gene: TRBV6-1; clone size: NA; J gene: TRBJ1-6; D gene: NA; CDR3 DNA: TGTGCCAGCAGTGAAACAGGGAATTCACCCCTCCACTTT; CDR3 protein: CASSETGNSPLHF
V gene: TRBV28; clone size: NA; J gene: TRBJ1-2; D gene: TRBD1; CDR3 DNA: TGTGCCAGCAGTCCTTACACAGGGGGTAACTATGGCTACACCTTC; CDR3 protein: CASSPYTGGNYGYTF
V gene: TRBV27; clone size: NA; J gene: TRBJ2-5; D gene: TRBD1; CDR3 DNA: TGTGCCAGCAGTGTAACAGGGGGGCAAGAGACCCAGTACTTC; CDR3 protein: CASSVTGGQETQYF
V gene: TRBV4-1; clone size: NA; J gene: TRBJ2-6; D gene: NA; CDR3 DNA: TGCGCCAGCAGCCAAGATACTGGGGCCAACGTCCTGACTTTC; CDR3 protein: CASSQDTGANVLTF
V gene: TRBV20-1; clone size: NA; J gene: TRBJ1-5; D gene: NA; CDR3 DNA: TGCAGTGCTAGTGGGGGGCTGGGCAATCAGCCCCAGCATTTT; CDR3 protein: CSASGGLGNQPQHF
V gene: TRBV11-2; clone size: NA; J gene: TRBJ2-5; D gene: NA; CDR3 DNA: TGTGCCAGCAGCCGCGGACAGTCGGAGACCCAGTACTTC; CDR3 protein: CASSRGQSETQYF
V gene: TRBV3-1/TRBV3-2; clone size: NA; J gene: TRBJ2-7; D gene: TRBD2; CDR3 DNA: TGTGCCAGCAGCCACGGGGCGGGAGGGTCCTACGAGCAGTACTTC; CDR3 protein: CASSHGAGGSYEQYF
V gene: TRBV7-2; clone size: NA; J gene: TRBJ2-1; D gene: NA; CDR3 DNA: TGTGCCAGCACCTACCCCACTCCGATTGGCTACAATGAGCAGTTCTTC; CDR3 protein: CASTYPTPIGYNEQFF
V gene: TRBV27; clone size: once; J gene: TRBJ2-3; D gene: TRBD2; CDR3 DNA: TGTGCCAGCAGTCCCCGGGGAGCGGGAGGGGGGGCAGATACGCAGTATTTT; CDR3 protein: CASSPRGAGGGADTQYF
V gene: TRBV10-3; clone size: NA; J gene: TRBJ2-1; D gene: TRBD2; CDR3 DNA: TGTGCCATCAGTGCTGGACTAGCGGGAGGCAGTGGTGAGCAGTTCTTC; CDR3 protein: CAISAGLAGGSGEQFF
V gene: TRBV7-2; clone size: NA; J gene: TRBJ2-3; D gene: NA; CDR3 DNA: TGTGCCAGCAGCTTCGGGGGCACAGATACGCAGTATTTT; CDR3 protein: CASSFGGTDTQYF
V gene: TRBV15; clone size: NA; J gene: TRBJ2-7; D gene: TRBD1; CDR3 DNA: TGTGCCACCAGCAGAGATAAAGGTGGCAGGGGGCCTTCCTACGAGCAGTACTTC; CDR3 protein: CATSRDKGGRGPSYEQYF
V gene: TRBV7-2; clone size: NA; J gene: TRBJ2-7; D gene: NA; CDR3 DNA: TGTGCCAGCAGCTTTGAGTTGGAGGGGGAGCAGTACTTC; CDR3 protein: CASSFELEGEQYF
V gene: TRBV6-5; clone size: NA; J gene: TRBJ2-7; D gene: TRBD1; CDR3 DNA: TGTGCCAGCAGTTACACAGGGGTATTTGGCTACGAGCAGTACTTC; CDR3 protein: CASSYTGVFGYEQYF
V gene: TRBV7-9; clone size: NA; J gene: TRBJ1-1; D gene: TRBD1; CDR3 DNA: TGTGCCAGCAGCTCCGGACAGGGGGAAACTGAAGCTTTCTTT; CDR3 protein: CASSSGQGETEAFF
V gene: TRBV6-6; clone size: NA; J gene: TRBJ1-2; D gene: TRBD1; CDR3 DNA: TGTGCCAGCAGTTACCGGGGACAGGGAATTTTCTTC; CDR3 protein: CASSYRGQGIFF
V gene: TRBV11-2; clone size: NA; J gene: TRBJ1-2; D gene: NA; CDR3 DNA: TGTGCCAGCAGTCTCGCCCAGGGTAACGGCTACACCTTC; CDR3 protein: CASSLAQGNGYTF
V gene: TRBV29-1; clone size: NA; J gene: TRBJ2-1; D gene: NA; CDR3 DNA: TGCAGCGCGATCGGTTCGGGTGAGCAGTTCTTC; CDR3 protein: CSAIGSGEQFF
V gene: TRBV6-5; clone size: once; J gene: TRBJ2-7; D gene: NA; CDR3 DNA: TGTGCCAGCGGCGCGGGACGGGCTACCTACGAGCAGTACTTC; CDR3 protein: CASGAGRATYEQYF
V gene: TRBV5-1; clone size: NA; J gene: TRBJ1-6; D gene: NA; CDR3 DNA: TGCGCCAGCAGCTTTACGAGGGCGGAAAGCTCCTATAATTCACCCCTCCACTTT; CDR3 protein: CASSFTRAESSYNSPLHF
V gene: TRBV14; clone size: NA; J gene: TRBJ2-2; D gene: TRBD2; CDR3 DNA: TGTGCCAGCAGCCAACGTTCGACTAGCCCAAGAACCGGGGAGCTGTTTTTT; CDR3 protein: CASSQRSTSPRTGELFF
V gene: TRBV10-3; clone size: NA; J gene: TRBJ2-1; D gene: TRBD2; CDR3 DNA: TGTGCCATCAAGGGAGCGGGAGCTTACAATGAGCAGTTCTTC; CDR3 protein: CAIKGAGAYNEQFF
V gene: TRBV6-5; clone size: NA; J gene: TRBJ2-2; D gene: TRBD2; CDR3 DNA: TGTGCCAGCAGAGGACTAGCGGGAATCGGGGAGCTGTTTTTT; CDR3 protein: CASRGLAGIGELFF
V gene: TRBV7-3; clone size: few; J gene: TRBJ2-1; D gene: TRBD2; CDR3 DNA: TGTGCCAGCAGCCCCGGGACTAGCGGCTACAATGAGCAGTTCTTC; CDR3 protein: CASSPGTSGYNEQFF
V gene: TRBV7-2; clone size: NA; J gene: TRBJ2-2; D gene: TRBD2; CDR3 DNA: TGTGCCAGCAGCTCGACGGGACTAGCGTCCGGGGACACCGGGGAGCTGTTTTTT; CDR3 protein: CASSSTGLASGDTGELFF
V gene: TRBV28; clone size: NA; J gene: TRBJ1-4; D gene: TRBD1; CDR3 DNA: TGTGCCAGCAGAGGGGGGGCCGGGACAGGGGTGAAACTGTTTTTT; CDR3 protein: CASRGGAGTGVKLFF
V gene: TRBV24-1; clone size: NA; J gene: TRBJ2-1; D gene: NA; CDR3 DNA: TGTGCCACCAGTGATTGGAATGACAGAGTCTCCTACAATGAGCAGTTCTTC; CDR3 protein: CATSDWNDRVSYNEQFF
V gene: TRBV7-2; clone size: NA; J gene: TRBJ1-6; D gene: NA; CDR3 DNA: TGTGCCAGCAGCTCCGCGATGGTAAATCTCGGGAGTAATTCACCCCTCCACTTT; CDR3 protein: CASSSAMVNLGSNSPLHF
V gene: TRBV5-6; clone size: few; J gene: TRBJ1-5; D gene: TRBD1; CDR3 DNA: TGTGCCAGCAGCTTGGGAGGGGGGCAGGGGGCGACCAATCAGCCCCAGCATTTT; CDR3 protein: CASSLGGGQGATNQPQHF
V gene: TRBV19; clone size: few; J gene: TRBJ1-5; D gene: TRBD1; CDR3 DNA: TGTGCCAGTAGTCTCGGGACAGCCTCGGTCCGGCATTTT; CDR3 protein: CASSLGTASVRHF
V gene: TRBV7-9; clone size: NA; J gene: TRBJ1-4; D gene: NA; CDR3 DNA: TGTGCCAGCAGCTTTGGGGGGTCAACTAATGAAAAACTGTTTTTT; CDR3 protein: CASSFGGSTNEKLFF
V gene: TRBV24-1; clone size: NA; J gene: TRBJ2-1; D gene: TRBD1; CDR3 DNA: TGTGCCACCAGTGATGCCGGGACAGGGAATATCAATGAGCAGTTCTTC; CDR3 protein: CATSDAGTGNINEQFF
V gene: TRBV14; clone size: NA; J gene: TRBJ2-5; D gene: NA; CDR3 DNA: TGTGCCAGCAGGGGGGACAACCAAGAGACCCAGTACTTC; CDR3 protein: CASRGDNQETQYF
V gene: TRBV20-1; clone size: NA; J gene: TRBJ1-5; D gene: TRBD1; CDR3 DNA: TGCAGTGCTAGTAGGACAGGGGTAGGACAGCCCCAGCATTTT; CDR3 protein: CSASRTGVGQPQHF
V gene: TRBV19; clone size: NA; J gene: TRBJ2-1; D gene: TRBD2; CDR3 DNA: TGTGCCAGTAGTCTTAGCGGGAGTCCCTCCTACAATGAGCAGTTCTTC; CDR3 protein: CASSLSGSPSYNEQFF
V gene: TRBV5-4; clone size: few; J gene: TRBJ1-6; D gene: NA; CDR3 DNA: TGTGCCAGCAGCTGGGACAATAATTCACCCCTCCACTTT; CDR3 protein: CASSWDNNSPLHF
V gene: TRBV5-4; clone size: NA; J gene: TRBJ2-5; D gene: NA; CDR3 DNA: TGTGCCAGCAGCTCCACAGGAACAAAAGAGACCCAGTACTTC; CDR3 protein: CASSSTGTKETQYF
V gene: TRBV24-1; clone size: once; J gene: TRBJ2-5; D gene: NA; CDR3 DNA: TGTGCCACCAGTGATCCTAGGGGGTTGCAAGAGACCCAGTACTTC; CDR3 protein: CATSDPRGLQETQYF